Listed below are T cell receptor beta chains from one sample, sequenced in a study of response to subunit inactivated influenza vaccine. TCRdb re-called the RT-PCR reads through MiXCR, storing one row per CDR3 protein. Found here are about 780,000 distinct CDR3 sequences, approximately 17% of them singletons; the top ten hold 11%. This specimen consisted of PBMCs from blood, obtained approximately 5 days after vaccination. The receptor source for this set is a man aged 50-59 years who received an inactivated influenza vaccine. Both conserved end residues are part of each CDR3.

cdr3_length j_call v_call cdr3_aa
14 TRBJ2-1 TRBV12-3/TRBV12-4 CASSLQLPYNEQFF
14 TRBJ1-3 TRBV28 CASNSEPSGNTIYF
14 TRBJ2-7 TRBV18 CASSPGQAYYEQYF
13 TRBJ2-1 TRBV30 CAWARFRGNEQFF
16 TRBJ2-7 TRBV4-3 CASSQDLQGSPYEQYF
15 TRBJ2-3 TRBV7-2 CASSFSGIWTDTQYF
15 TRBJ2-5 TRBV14 CASSRSVAGEETQYF
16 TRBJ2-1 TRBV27 CASSFGVGSSYNEQFF
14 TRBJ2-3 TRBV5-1 CASSLDPDTDTQYF
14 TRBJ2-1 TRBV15 CATSSRTAYNEQFF
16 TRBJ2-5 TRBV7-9 CASTYSWGDSQETQYF
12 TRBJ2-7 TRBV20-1 CSVQRQSYEQYF
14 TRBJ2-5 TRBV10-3 CASLSGQPEGTQYF
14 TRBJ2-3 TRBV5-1 CASSQGQLTDTQYF
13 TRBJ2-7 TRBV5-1 CASSSGTAYEQYF
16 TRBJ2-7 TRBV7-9 CASSLSPGESSYEQYF
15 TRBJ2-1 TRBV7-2 CASSLSRRGGDEQFF
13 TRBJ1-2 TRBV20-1 CSAQRTGDDGYTF
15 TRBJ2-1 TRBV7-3 CASSFELAHKGEQFF
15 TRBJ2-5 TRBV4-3 CASSQEDRGRETQYF
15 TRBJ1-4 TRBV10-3 CAISVSSGGGEKLFF
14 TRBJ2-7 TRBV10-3 CAISDLAGHYEQYF
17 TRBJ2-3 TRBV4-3 CASSYSYTSGAGDTQYF
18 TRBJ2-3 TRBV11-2 CASSLVVTSGRLTDTQYF
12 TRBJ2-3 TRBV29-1 CRADGGTDTQYF
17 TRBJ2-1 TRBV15 CATSRSWSGTAYNEQFF
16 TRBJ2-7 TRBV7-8 CASSGAWTSGSYEQYF
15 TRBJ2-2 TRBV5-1 CASSISSGSIGELFF
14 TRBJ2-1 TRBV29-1 CSVRDRGRTNEQFF
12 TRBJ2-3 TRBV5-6 CASSAAGSTQYF
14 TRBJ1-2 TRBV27 CASNPTGLDYGYTF
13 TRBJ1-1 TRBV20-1 CSAIGLVNTEAFF
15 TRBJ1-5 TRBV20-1 CSARAGGYSNQPQHF
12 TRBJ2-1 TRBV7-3 CASSSRGGEQFF
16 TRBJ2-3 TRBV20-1 CSASRGLAGGGDTQYF
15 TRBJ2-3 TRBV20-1 CSASRTSGDTDTQYF
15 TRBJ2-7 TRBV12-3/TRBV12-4 CASSPLLESYYEQYF
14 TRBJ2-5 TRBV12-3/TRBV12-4 CASSPRTFQETQYF
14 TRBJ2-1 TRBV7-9 CASSLGGPLDEQFF
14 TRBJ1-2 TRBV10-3 CAISPQGVRGGYTF
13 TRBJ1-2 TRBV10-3 CATSPDRPGGYTF
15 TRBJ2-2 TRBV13 CASSLKDRNTGELFF
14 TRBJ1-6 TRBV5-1 CASSPGQGRSPLHF
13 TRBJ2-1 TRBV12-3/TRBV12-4 CASSFAPPYEQFF
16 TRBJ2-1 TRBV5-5 CASSLDSLSAYNEQFF
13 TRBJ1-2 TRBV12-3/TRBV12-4 CASSARVIGGYTF
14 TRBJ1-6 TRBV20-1 CSARPGQRNSPLHF
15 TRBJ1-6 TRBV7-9 CASSGRTAINSPLHF
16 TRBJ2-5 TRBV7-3 CASSLTGRVAQETQYF
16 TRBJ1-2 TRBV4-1 CASSQEAPIANYGYTF
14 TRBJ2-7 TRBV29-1 CSVDTSGTDYEQYF
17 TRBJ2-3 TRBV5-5 CASSRGTFFPSTDTQYF
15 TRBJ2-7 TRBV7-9 CASSLGGADRYEQYF
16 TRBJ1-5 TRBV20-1 CSARDLWGIEDQPQHF
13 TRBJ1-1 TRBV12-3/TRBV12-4 CASRPPGLTEAFF
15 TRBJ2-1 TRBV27 CASSSTSGRAWEQFF
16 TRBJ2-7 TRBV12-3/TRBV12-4 CASSLRGAGGTYEQYF
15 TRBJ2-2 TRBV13 CASSIARTLTGELFF
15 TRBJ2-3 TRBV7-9 CASGPGLAGTDTQYF
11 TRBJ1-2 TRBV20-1 CSARDNYGYTF